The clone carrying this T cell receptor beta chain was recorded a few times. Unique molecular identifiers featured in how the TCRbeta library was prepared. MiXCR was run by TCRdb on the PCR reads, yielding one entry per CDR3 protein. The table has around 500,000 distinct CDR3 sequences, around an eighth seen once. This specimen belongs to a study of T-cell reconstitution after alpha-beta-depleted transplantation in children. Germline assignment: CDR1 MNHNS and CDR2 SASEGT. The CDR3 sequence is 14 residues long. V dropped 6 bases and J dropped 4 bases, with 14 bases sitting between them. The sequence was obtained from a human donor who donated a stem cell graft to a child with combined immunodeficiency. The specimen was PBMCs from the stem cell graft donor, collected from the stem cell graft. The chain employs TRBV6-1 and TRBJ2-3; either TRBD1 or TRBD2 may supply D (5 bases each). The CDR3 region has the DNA TGTGCCAGCAGCAACCTGGGACCCCCAGATACGCAGTATTTT. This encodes CASSNLGPPDTQYF.